The 27 T cell receptor beta chains below were found in one sample sequenced in a study of blood T cell repertoires in COVID-19. Assay: immunoSEQ multiplex PCR; the TCRdb copy retains only in-frame clones and omits some. Here the sample spans 110,000 to 150,000 clones, around 89% being singletons. What was sequenced was peripheral blood. All receptors derive from a man aged 55 to 70 with active or convalescent COVID-19.

The V gene is TRBV28, the J gene TRBJ2-5, with 10 bases aligning to TRBD1. Germline CDR1 and CDR2: MDHEN and SYDVKM. J was trimmed by 3 bases and V by 6 bases; bases with no gene match: 7. The CDR3 totals 15 residues. The CDR3 DNA reads as TGTGCCAGCAGGTATACCGGGACAGGGGAAGAGACCCAGTACTTC. Its translation is CASRYTGTGEETQYF.

The gene calls are TRBV5-1 and TRBJ2-7; TRBD2 agrees at 12 bases. The CDR3 spans 17 residues. Germline loops: CDR1 SGHRS, CDR2 YFSETQ. V lost 3 bases, J lost 0 bases, and 7 bases stayed unmatched. CDR3 sequence reads: CASSSLGLAGSSYEQYF. Here the CDR3 DNA reads TGCGCCAGCAGCTCCCTTGGACTAGCGGGGTCCTCCTACGAGCAGTACTTC.

This clone was counted a single time. The genes are TRBV6-5 and TRBJ1-5; 7 nucleotides align to TRBD1. Germline V gives CDR1 MNHEY, CDR2 SVGAGI. The CDR3 has 16 residues. With V trimmed by 2 bases and J by 4 bases, 8 bases remained unmatched. The CDR3 coding sequence is TGTGCCAGCAGTTACCTCGGACAGGTGATGAATCAGCCCCAGCATTTT. Protein product: CASSYLGQVMNQPQHF.

The chain recombines TRBV19 with TRBJ1-2, with 9 positions matching TRBD1. V was pared by 7 bases and J by 4 bases, with 4 bases of the junction left unmatched. Germline V gene lookup returns CDR1 LNHDA and CDR2 SQIVND (reference sequence). This CDR3 spans 13 amino acids. The DNA for the CDR3 is TGTGCCAGTACCGACAGGGGGACCTATGGCTACACCTTC. Protein sequence: CASTDRGTYGYTF.

The chain joins TRBV7-9 to TRBJ1-2; the match to TRBD1 covers 7 bases. Trimming took 5 bases from V and 0 from J; bases not matched to a gene: 6. Germline CDR1 and CDR2: SEHNR and FQNEAQ (reference sequence). The CDR3 spans 15 residues. CDR3 in amino acids: CASSLTGAANYGYTF. CDR3 DNA sequence: TGTGCCAGCAGCCTTACAGGGGCGGCTAACTATGGCTACACCTTC. Full variable domain (missing parts from reference TRBV7-9 and TRBJ1-2): DTGVSQNPRHKITKRGQNVTFRCDPISEHNRLYWYRQTLGQGPEFLTYFQNEAQLEKSRLLSDRFSAERPKGSFSTLEIQRTEQGDSAMYLCASSLTGAANYGYTFGSGTRLTVV.

V and J are TRBV5-1 and TRBJ2-1, with D possibly matching TRBD1 (5 bases). CDR3 length: 14 amino acids. Germline V gene lookup returns CDR1 SGHRS and CDR2 YFSETQ. Trimming cost V 0 bases and J 4 bases, with 8 bases left between them. DNA of the CDR3: TGCGCCAGCAGCTTGGGCAGGGTGTACAATGAGCAGTTCTTC. Amino acid sequence: CASSLGRVYNEQFF. The full variable domain, rest sourced from reference TRBV5-1 and TRBJ2-1, is KAGVTQTPRYLIKTRGQQVTLSCSPISGHRSVSWYQQTPGQGLQFLFEYFSETQRNKGNFPGRFSGRQFSNSRSEMNVSTLELGDSALYLCASSLGRVYNEQFFGPGTRLTVL.

V usage is TRBV7-6 and J usage is TRBJ1-1; 8 nucleotides agree with TRBD1. The length of the CDR3 is 16 residues. Germline-derived CDR1 and CDR2 are SGHVS and FNYEAQ. Trimming removed 1 base from V and 1 base from J; junction bases left unmatched: 5. Here the CDR3 reads CASSLGFRGPNTEAFF. The CDR3 DNA reads TGTGCCAGCAGCTTAGGCTTCAGGGGGCCGAACACTGAAGCTTTCTTT.

This chain joins TRBV5-4 and TRBJ2-4, with D maybe TRBD2 (6 bases). Trimming pared 1 base from V and 6 bases from J, leaving 17 bases between. CDR1 and CDR2 from the germline V gene are SGHNT and YYREEE (reference sequence). The CDR3 has 16 amino acids. The CDR3 protein is CASSLQKLGGGNIQYF. The CDR3, as DNA: TGTGCCAGCAGCTTGCAGAAATTGGGAGGAGGAAACATTCAGTACTTC.

The genes are TRBV19 and TRBJ1-2; D uncertain. V was clipped by 4 bases and J by 4 bases, with 4 bases between them. CDR1 and CDR2 from the germline V gene are LNHDA and SQIVND (reference sequence). This CDR3 comprises 11 residues. The CDR3 region has the DNA TGTGCCAGTAGTACAGGCTATGGCTACACCTTC. Its translation: CASSTGYGYTF. The complete variable domain, with remaining parts taken from reference TRBV19 and TRBJ1-2, reads DGGITQSPKYLFRKEGQNVTLSCEQNLNHDAMYWYRQDPGQGLRLIYYSQIVNDFQKGDIAEGYSVSREKKESFPLTVTSAQKNPTAFYLCASSTGYGYTFGSGTRLTVV.

The V call is TRBV19, the J call TRBJ2-5, with 9 bases lining up with TRBD1. The CDR3 contains 16 residues. With 7 bases clipped from V and 5 bases from J, the junction kept 14 bases outside the gene matches. Germline assignment: CDR1 LNHDA and CDR2 SQIVND (reference sequence). The CDR3 here is CASTLGGTGRGETQYF. The CDR3 nucleotides read TGTGCCAGTACCCTAGGCGGGACAGGGAGAGGCGAGACCCAGTACTTC.

The chain links TRBV24-1 to TRBJ1-6; D may be TRBD1 (5 bases). V was pared by 2 bases and J by 7 bases, with 14 bases between. Per germline, CDR1 KGHDR and CDR2 SFDVKD. This CDR3 contains 16 residues. CDR3 sequence: CATSDSSGPENSPLHF. Here the CDR3 DNA reads TGTGCCACCAGTGATTCGTCAGGGCCCGAAAATTCACCCCTCCACTTT.

The chain is built from TRBV4-1 and TRBJ1-1; 7 bases are shared with TRBD1. The germline CDR1 and CDR2 sequences are MGHRA and YSYEKL. The CDR3 is 16 residues long. V shed 0 bases, J shed 5 bases, and the junction held 9 bases outside the gene matches. This chain's CDR3 is CASSQDSEGAGTEAFF. In DNA, the CDR3 is TGCGCCAGCAGCCAAGATTCGGAGGGGGCGGGTACTGAAGCTTTCTTT.

The rearrangement links TRBV6-6 to TRBJ2-5; D is undetermined. V was cut by 2 bases and J by 0 bases, with 4 bases left in between. Germline V CDR1 and CDR2: MNHNY, SVGAGI (reference sequence). This CDR3 has 13 residues. The CDR3 bases are TGTGCCAGCAGTTACCGGGACCAAGAGACCCAGTACTTC. Amino acid sequence: CASSYRDQETQYF.

The chain uses TRBV5-4 and TRBJ2-5; D may be TRBD2 (6 bases). The CDR3 contains 14 residues. In germline, CDR1 is SGHNT, CDR2 YYREEE (reference sequence). V lost 1 base and J 4 bases, leaving 11 bases between the germline ends. The CDR3 loop reads CASSLLGRSETQYF. As DNA, the CDR3 is TGTGCCAGCAGCTTGTTGGGGAGGTCAGAGACCCAGTACTTC.

V is TRBV11-3 and J is TRBJ2-7; no firm D call. The CDR3 is 12 residues long. The V gene's germline CDR1 is SGHNT and CDR2 YENEEA. V lost 0 bases and J lost 6, with 6 bases in between. This CDR3 is CASSLDSGEQYF. The CDR3 coding sequence is TGTGCCAGCAGCTTAGATTCCGGCGAGCAGTACTTC.

V usage is TRBV24-1 and J usage is TRBJ1-1; the match to TRBD1 covers 9 bases. Trimming cost V 4 bases and J 5 bases; bases outside gene matches: 7. This CDR3 region has 15 residues. Germline V gives CDR1 KGHDR, CDR2 SFDVKD. CDR3 DNA: TGTGCCACCAGTGACACTACAGGGGGCGTAACTGAAGCTTTCTTT. It yields the protein CATSDTTGGVTEAFF.

This chain joins TRBV27 and TRBJ2-5; 15 bases line up with TRBD2. V lost 10 bases to trimming and J lost 3 bases; unmatched junction nucleotides: 6. The CDR3 is made up of 15 amino acids. Germline V gene sequence: CDR1 MNHEY, CDR2 SMNVEV (reference sequence). The CDR3 spells CATKGLAGGEETQYF. DNA for the CDR3: TGTGCCACCAAGGGACTAGCGGGGGGTGAAGAGACCCAGTACTTC.

This clone was seen a handful of times. The chain combines TRBV5-4 with TRBJ2-7, with a tentative D call TRBD1 (5 bases). Germline CDR1 and CDR2: SGHNT and YYREEE (reference sequence). Trimming pared 0 bases from V and 1 base from J, leaving 8 bases between. The CDR3 loop spans 14 amino acids. The chain's CDR3 is CASSLGGGSYEQYF. In DNA form, the CDR3 reads TGTGCCAGCAGCTTGGGGGGCGGTTCCTACGAGCAGTACTTC. The full variable domain, its missing parts supplied by reference TRBV5-4 and TRBJ2-7, is ETGVTQSPTHLIKTRGQQVTLRCSSQSGHNTVSWYQQALGQGPQFIFQYYREEENGRGNFPPRFSGLQFPNYSSELNVNALELDDSALYLCASSLGGGSYEQYFGPGTRLTVT.

This sequence joins TRBV15 and TRBJ2-7, with 14 bases identical to TRBD2. This CDR3 has 16 residues. The V segment lost 2 bases and the J segment 6 bases; nucleotides outside the gene matches: 6. Germline V gives CDR1 LNHNV, CDR2 YYDKDF (reference sequence). The CDR3 DNA follows: TGTGCCACCAGCAGATCGGGACTAGCGGGAGCGGTCGAGCAGTACTTC. It translates to CATSRSGLAGAVEQYF.

V usage is TRBV27 and J usage is TRBJ2-2; TRBD2 might be the D (5 bases). The CDR3 consists of 15 residues. Trimming shortened V by 3 bases and J by 5 bases, and 13 bases separated the two germline ends. The V gene's germline CDR1 is MNHEY and CDR2 SMNVEV (reference sequence). CDR3: CASSLYGVGTGELFF. CDR3 nucleotide sequence: TGTGCCAGCAGTTTGTACGGGGTAGGGACCGGGGAGCTGTTTTTT.

This clone has just a few counts. The chain uses TRBV7-2 and TRBJ2-7; tentatively, D is TRBD2 (6 bases). Germline CDR1 reads SGHTA; CDR2 reads FQGNSA. Trimming removed 8 bases from V and 1 base from J, with 12 bases in between. This CDR3 has 13 residues. CDR3 protein: CASGRRESYEQYF. The CDR3, as DNA: TGTGCCAGCGGTCGCCGGGAGTCCTACGAGCAGTACTTC. Full variable domain (missing parts from reference TRBV7-2 and TRBJ2-7): GAGVSQSPSNKVTEKGKDVELRCDPISGHTALYWYRQSLGQGLEFLIYFQGNSAPDKSGLPSDRFSAERTGGSVSTLTIQRTQQEDSAVYLCASGRRESYEQYFGPGTRLTVT.

V and J are TRBV5-1 and TRBJ2-2; maybe TRBD1 (6 bases). The germline gives CDR1 SGHRS, CDR2 YFSETQ. The CDR3 covers 14 residues. V lost 4 bases to trimming and J lost 2 bases, with 9 bases between them. Here the CDR3 reads CASSVQGNTGELFF. Written as DNA, the CDR3 is TGCGCCAGCAGCGTACAGGGAAACACCGGGGAGCTGTTTTTT.

Only one count was recorded for this clone. The rearrangement links TRBV28 to TRBJ1-6; no clear D gene. The CDR3 is made up of 8 amino acids. Germline CDR1 is MDHEN and CDR2 is SYDVKM. With 6 bases removed from V and 18 bases from J, the gap between germline ends came to 6 bases. CDR3 in DNA: TGTGCCAGCAGCAGTCCCCACTTT. Translated: CASSSPHF. Full variable domain (rest looked up from reference TRBV28 and TRBJ1-6): DVKVTQSSRYLVKRTGEKVFLECVQDMDHENMFWYRQDPGLGLRLIYFSYDVKMKEKGDIPEGYSVSREKKERFSLILESASTNQTSMYLCASSSPHFGNGTRLTVT.

The chain uses TRBV2 and TRBJ2-3; 7 nucleotides line up with TRBD2. V lost 6 bases to trimming and J lost 7 bases; unmatched junction nucleotides: 7. Germline V gene data show CDR1 as SNHLY and CDR2 as FYNNEI. This CDR3 comprises 13 residues. CDR3 sequence: CASSAGEINTQYF. The DNA of the CDR3 is TGTGCCAGCAGCGCGGGGGAGATCAATACGCAGTATTTT.

The V call is TRBV7-2, the J call TRBJ2-7, with 10 bases fitting TRBD2. This CDR3 has 15 residues. Losses at the gene ends were 7 bases for V and 7 bases for J; bases not matched to a gene: 13. The germline V gene encodes CDR1 SGHTA and CDR2 FQGNSA. CDR3 nucleotide sequence: TGTGCCAGCAACTCTCCCAGCGGGGGGGCTTGGGAGCAGTACTTC. Amino acid sequence: CASNSPSGGAWEQYF.

This chain connects TRBV9 to TRBJ1-2, with 7 bases identical to TRBD1. Trimming removed 0 bases from V and 10 bases from J; junction bases left unmatched: 15. Germline CDR1 reads SGDLS; CDR2 reads YYNGEE. The CDR3 runs to 16 residues. The CDR3 region has the DNA TGTGCCAGCAGCGTAGAACCCGACAGGGTAGGGGAGGACTACACCTTC. It encodes CASSVEPDRVGEDYTF. Full variable domain (rest looked up from reference TRBV9 and TRBJ1-2): DSGVTQTPKHLITATGQRVTLRCSPRSGDLSVYWYQQSLDQGLQFLIQYYNGEERAKGNILERFSAQQFPDLHSELNLSSLELGDSALYFCASSVEPDRVGEDYTFGSGTRLTVV.

The chain couples TRBV10-3 to TRBJ2-5, with 12 bases that match TRBD2. After removal of 6 bases from V and 4 bases from J, the junction contained 9 bases not matched to a gene. CDR1 is ENHRY, CDR2 SYGVKD, per germline. The CDR3 has 16 residues. CDR3 nucleotides: TGTGCCATCAGGTCGGGTCTAGCGGGAGGGCCAGAGACCCAGTACTTC. Its translation: CAIRSGLAGGPETQYF.